The present entry profiles one T cell receptor beta chain with its context. The study drew participants aged 18 to 89 years from 20 to 30 US areas. The recovered donors of Cohort 3 showed two negative PCRs, clearance, or symptom resolution. These data originate in a study of blood T cell repertoires in COVID-19. Study-wide context: T cells, B-cell-depleted T cells, or PBMCs supplied cDNA or gDNA.

Deletions cut 6 bases from V and 4 bases from J, with 17 bases between. There are 15 residues in the CDR3. Germline V gene data show CDR1 as KGHDR and CDR2 as SFDVKD. In the original processing: Amplification of reference gene primers provided the estimated nucleated cell counts. Some clones are missing from TCRdb's copy, which holds only in-frame ones; the method was immunoSEQ multiplex PCR. The V and J calls and the clone size are those of that table, but D and trimming were determined from the DNA. Of over 150,000 clones in the sample, around 84% were seen once. What was sequenced was PBMCs or T cells enriched from blood (not recorded which). This clonotype was sampled from a woman aged 25 to 39 who had recovered from COVID-19. This sequence joins TRBV24-1 and TRBJ2-5; D might be TRBD2 (7 bases). CDR3 bases: TGTGCCACCAGTCTTAAGGGGGGGACAAGAGAGACCCAGTACTTC. Protein product: CATSLKGGTRETQYF.